These 15 T cell receptor beta chains were all obtained from the same sample, sequenced in a study of PD-1 blockade in classical Hodgkin lymphoma. The time point was: cycle 4 day 1 (C4D1), after around six weeks of nivolumab. Patients all relapsed after autologous stem cell transplantation, and there was variation in brentuximab vedotin exposure. Measured with immunoSEQ multiplex PCR; TCRdb has only the in-frame clones, and not every one. This sample has fewer than 55,000 clones, with about 80% found just once. Sequenced here: peripheral blood mononuclear cells (PBMCs), sampled before the fourth cycle of nivolumab. These receptors all stem from a human donor with classical Hodgkin lymphoma.

The genes are TRBV2 and TRBJ2-7, with TRBD2 matching over 11 bases. J gave up 6 bases and V 3 bases, and 4 bases lay outside the gene matches. This CDR3 contains 14 residues. Looked up from germline, CDR1 is SNHLY and CDR2 is FYNNEI. The CDR3 sequence is CASSDSGRVGEQYF. CDR3 nucleotides: TGTGCCAGCAGTGATAGCGGGAGGGTTGGCGAGCAGTACTTC.

The V gene is TRBV19, the J gene TRBJ1-2, with TRBD1 matching over 7 bases. There are 14 residues in the CDR3. In germline, CDR1 is LNHDA, CDR2 SQIVND (reference sequence). J was trimmed by 5 bases and V by 4 bases; bases with no gene match: 7. CDR3 DNA sequence: TGTGCCAGTAGTACCCAACAGGGGTATTATGGCTACACCTTC. This codes for CASSTQQGYYGYTF.

The rearrangement links TRBV6-5 to TRBJ2-5; D gene uncertain. This CDR3 contains 16 residues. Trimming shortened V by 2 bases and J by 1 base, and 14 bases separated the two germline ends. In germline, CDR1 is MNHEY, CDR2 SVGAGI. The CDR3 reads CASSYTWSSSQETQYF. CDR3 coding DNA: TGTGCCAGCAGTTACACGTGGTCCTCCAGCCAAGAGACCCAGTACTTC.

V and J are TRBV10-3 and TRBJ2-3; unclear D gene. Germline lookup yields CDR1 ENHRY and CDR2 SYGVKD. The CDR3 runs 14 residues. Trimming cost V 0 bases and J 1 base, with 5 bases left between them. The CDR3 bases are TGTGCCATCAGTGAGTCACGGGGCACAGATACGCAGTATTTT. Amino acid sequence: CAISESRGTDTQYF.

There are a few counts of this clone. The chain uses TRBV10-1 and TRBJ1-5, with D hard to call. The germline gives CDR1 WNHNN, CDR2 SYGVQD (reference sequence). Deletions cut 4 bases from V and 0 bases from J, with 13 bases between. This CDR3 region has 16 residues. The CDR3 sequence is CASSAFSPDSNQPQHF. The CDR3 nucleotides are TGCGCCAGCAGTGCCTTTTCCCCCGATAGCAATCAGCCCCAGCATTTT.

This clone was counted once. The rearrangement links TRBV6-5 to TRBJ2-5; D is possibly TRBD1 or TRBD2 (5 bases each). CDR1 is MNHEY and CDR2 is SVGAGI in the germline V gene. Trimming cost V 4 bases and J 8 bases, with 14 bases left between them. The CDR3 runs 13 residues. CDR3 sequence: CASSSYPGSTQYF. DNA of the CDR3: TGTGCCAGCAGTTCTTATCCAGGGAGCACCCAGTACTTC.

The chain employs TRBV7-9 and TRBJ2-7; 9 positions agree with TRBD2. The ends lost 5 bases at V and 7 bases at J; junction bases unmatched: 21. The CDR3 extends over 18 amino acids. Germline lookup yields CDR1 SEHNR and CDR2 FQNEAQ (reference sequence). CDR3 residues: CASSRTPSGNPLAGEQYF. CDR3 DNA sequence: TGTGCCAGCAGCCGGACGCCTAGCGGGAATCCCTTAGCAGGGGAGCAGTACTTC.

The gene calls are TRBV29-1 and TRBJ1-5, with 8 bases identical to TRBD1. J was trimmed by 6 bases and V by 4 bases; bases with no gene match: 5. Germline CDR1 and CDR2: SQVTM and ANQGSEA. The CDR3 is 13 residues long. The CDR3 nucleotides are TGCAGCGTTGCAGGGGGCGGGAGTCAGCCCCAGCATTTT. Protein product: CSVAGGGSQPQHF. Full variable domain (outside the CDR3, taken from reference TRBV29-1 and TRBJ1-5): SAVISQKPSRDICQRGTSLTIQCQVDSQVTMMFWYRQQPGQSLTLIATANQGSEATYESGFVIDKFPISRPNLTFSTLTVSNMSPEDSSIYLCSVAGGGSQPQHFGDGTRLSIL.

CDR3 bases: TGTGCCAGCAGTGAGACAGGGTATTATGGCTACACCTTC. Translating gives CASSETGYYGYTF. The chain carries TRBV2 and TRBJ1-2; TRBD1 agrees at 7 bases. CDR3 size: 13 residues. The germline gives CDR1 SNHLY, CDR2 FYNNEI. The trim removed 3 bases at V and 5 bases at J, leaving 3 bases unmatched.

V is TRBV7-8 and J is TRBJ2-7; a weak D match, TRBD2 (5 bases). The CDR3 has 14 residues. The V end was cut by 1 base, the J end by 0 bases, with 7 bases between. Germline V gene data show CDR1 as SGHVS and CDR2 as FQNEAQ. The CDR3 DNA reads as TGTGCCAGCAGCTTAGAAGGGAGCTCCTACGAGCAGTACTTC. Protein sequence: CASSLEGSSYEQYF.

J is TRBJ1-2 and V is TRBV5-4; D remains ambiguous. The V gene lost 6 bases and the J gene lost 4 bases, with 7 bases spanning the gap. Germline V gives CDR1 SGHNT, CDR2 YYREEE (reference sequence). The length of the CDR3 is 11 residues. The chain's CDR3 is CASTSGYGYTF. DNA of the CDR3: TGTGCCAGCACCTCCGGCTATGGCTACACCTTC.

This chain joins TRBV7-3 and TRBJ1-5; a possible D gene is TRBD1 (6 bases). Germline-derived CDR1 and CDR2 are SGHTA and FQGTGA. The V gene lost 2 bases and the J gene lost 1 base, with 9 bases spanning the gap. There are 15 residues in the CDR3. The DNA for the CDR3 is TGTGCCAGCAGCTTAGTAACAGGGAGCAATCAGCCCCAGCATTTT. Translated, it gives CASSLVTGSNQPQHF.

DNA of the CDR3: TGTGCCAGCTCACCCCGGTTGGCCCAGGGCTATGGCTACACCTTC. Its translation: CASSPRLAQGYGYTF. The V and J genes are TRBV18 and TRBJ1-2, with TRBD1 as a possible D gene (5 bases). The CDR3 extends over 15 amino acids. The germline CDR1 and CDR2 sequences are KGHSH and LQKENI. Trimming pared 3 bases from V and 4 bases from J, leaving 15 bases between.

The chain carries TRBV7-2 and TRBJ1-1; unclear D gene. V dropped 4 bases and J dropped 10 bases, with 16 bases sitting between them. CDR1 SGHTA and CDR2 FQGNSA come from the germline V gene. The CDR3 runs 13 residues. The CDR3 bases are TGTGCCAGCAGCTCCCTGGGCGGGAGCGTAGCTTTCTTT. This codes for CASSSLGGSVAFF.

The chain couples TRBV4-1 to TRBJ1-1; a weak D match, TRBD1 (6 bases). V was shortened by 3 bases and J by 5 bases, with 16 bases between the two germline ends. Per germline, CDR1 MGHRA and CDR2 YSYEKL. This CDR3 has 15 residues. The CDR3 here is CASSHEDKGGTEAFF. CDR3 DNA: TGCGCCAGCAGCCACGAGGACAAAGGGGGGACTGAAGCTTTCTTT.